Shown below are 11 T cell receptor beta chains from a single sample sequenced in a study of blood T cells in healthy people across ages. Together with a sample-barcoded 5' primer, a J-beta primer mix was included in a second PCR lasting roughly 6 to 12 cycles. MiXCR was run by TCRdb on the 5' RACE reads, yielding one entry per CDR3 protein. The sample lists approximately 800,000 distinct CDR3 sequences; more than 55% were seen once. The material sequenced was blood. These receptor sequences come from a middle-aged man in good health.

This sequence joins TRBV12-3 or TRBV12-4 and TRBJ1-2; perhaps TRBD1 as D (6 bases). This CDR3 has 12 residues. Trimming pared 6 bases from V and 8 bases from J, leaving 13 bases between. The CDR3 spells CASSLQGIGYTF. Written as DNA, the CDR3 is TGTGCCAGCAGCCTACAGGGTATAGGCTACACCTTC.

This clonotype was detected only a few times. The chain has TRBV7-9 and TRBJ2-7, with D perhaps assigned TRBD1 or TRBD2 (5 bases each). The last part of the DNA fits TRBJ2-5 better; the J call may be wrong. Germline lookup yields CDR1 SEHNR and CDR2 FQNEAQ (reference sequence). The CDR3 spans 14 residues. The CDR3 DNA reads as TGTGCCAGCAGCTCAACGGGACGTACGGAGACCCAGTACTTC. Protein sequence: CASSSTGRTETQYF.

The table lists this clonotype with many counts. The genes are TRBV29-1 and TRBJ2-5; D might be TRBD1 or TRBD2, each matching 6 bases. Germline V gives CDR1 SQVTM, CDR2 ANQGSEA. Trimming cost V 7 bases and J 4 bases, with 16 bases left between them. This CDR3 has 13 amino acids. The CDR3 coding sequence is TGCAGCGGGACAGAAGTGGGGGGAGAGACCCAGTACTTC. As protein: CSGTEVGGETQYF. Supplemented by reference TRBV29-1 and TRBJ2-5, the full variable domain reads SAVISQKPSRDICQRGTSLTIQCQVDSQVTMMFWYRQQPGQSLTLIATANQGSEATYESGFVIDKFPISRPNLTFSTLTVSNMSPEDSSIYLCSGTEVGGETQYFGPGTRLLVL.

This sequence joins TRBV12-3 or TRBV12-4 and TRBJ2-7; D might be TRBD1 or TRBD2, each matching 5 bases. The CDR3 loop spans 14 amino acids. The ends were cut back, 5 bases at V and 4 bases at J, with 15 bases in the middle. The CDR3 DNA follows: TGTGCCAGCAGTACGGGACCCCAAGGATACGAGCAGTACTTC. This translates into CASSTGPQGYEQYF.

The V call is TRBV7-9, the J call TRBJ2-5; 7 bases match TRBD1. The trim removed 5 bases at V and 1 base at J, leaving 7 bases unmatched. The CDR3 consists of 15 residues. In germline, CDR1 is SEHNR, CDR2 FQNEAQ (reference sequence). CDR3 loop: CASSTGQDLQETQYF. CDR3 DNA sequence: TGTGCCAGCAGCACAGGACAGGACCTCCAAGAGACCCAGTACTTC.

To note about this clonotype: The junction and the germline gene differ at one end; a read error may be behind it. The V and J genes are TRBV5-6 and TRBJ2-7; D is unresolved. CDR3 size: 14 residues. Germline CDR1 reads SGHDT; CDR2 reads YYEEEE. CDR3 region: CVSSLTTGSYEQYF. The CDR3 DNA is TGTGTCAGCAGCTTGACGACGGGCTCCTACGAGCAGTACTTC. Based on the CDR3 plus reference TRBV5-6 and TRBJ2-7, the full variable domain is DAGVTQSPTHLIKTRGQQVTLRCSPKSGHDTVSWYQQALGQGPQFIFQYYEEEERQRGNFPDRFSGHQFPNYSSELNVNALLLGDSALYLCVSSLTTGSYEQYFGPGTRLTVT.

The CDR3 DNA reads TGCGCCAGCAGCCAAGATCTCAGCGCAGATACGCAGTATTTT. It specifies CASSQDLSADTQYF. The chain uses TRBV4-3 and TRBJ2-3, with no clear D. The germline V and J ends were trimmed by 0 bases and 4 bases, with 8 bases remaining between them. The CDR3 runs 14 residues. Germline CDR1 reads LGHNA; CDR2 reads YSLEER.

This clonotype occurred a few times. The V and J genes are TRBV27 and TRBJ2-7; D may match TRBD1 or TRBD2 (5 bases each). Trimming pared 0 bases from V and 3 bases from J, leaving 15 bases between. The germline CDR1 and CDR2 sequences are MNHEY and SMNVEV (reference sequence). This CDR3 has 16 residues. CDR3 sequence reads: CASSLSAGTLDYEQYF. The DNA for the CDR3 is TGTGCCAGCAGTTTATCGGCAGGGACCCTCGACTACGAGCAGTACTTC.

The rearrangement links TRBV27 to TRBJ1-5; 9 bases map to TRBD1. Trimming at V came to 6 bases and at J to 0 bases, leaving 12 bases not matched to a gene. Germline CDR1 reads MNHEY; CDR2 reads SMNVEV (reference sequence). This CDR3 contains 18 residues. As DNA, the CDR3 is TGTGCCAGCAGAATTACCGGGACAGGGAGTTATAGCAATCAGCCCCAGCATTTT. Translation: CASRITGTGSYSNQPQHF.

The chain has TRBV6-5 and TRBJ2-1; 8 bases align to TRBD2. After removal of 6 bases from V and 12 bases from J, the junction contained 13 bases not matched to a gene. In germline, CDR1 is MNHEY, CDR2 SVGAGI. The CDR3 length is 14 residues. In DNA form, the CDR3 reads TGTGCCAGCAGCCAGGGACTAGGGGTGATAGGGCAGTTCTTC. It codes for CASSQGLGVIGQFF.

CDR3 bases: TGTGCCAGCAGCAATAATCAGTCCCAGGGGGCCGGTTACGAGCAGTACTTC. Translated: CASSNNQSQGAGYEQYF. The rearrangement uses TRBV21-1 and TRBJ2-7; the table's TRBD1 call for D was not verified on the DNA. TRBV21-1 has pseudogene status. The CDR3 loop spans 17 amino acids.